This TCR beta chain comes out of a study of cytomegalovirus exposure and HLA in healthy donors. The PCR employed 60 Vbeta primers together with 13 Jbeta primers. The data were produced by immunoSEQ multiplex PCR, yet TCRdb's version contains in-frame clones alone and is incomplete. The sample lists about 97,000 clones; approximately 85% were seen once. As for this clone: Its antigen remains unidentified.

Study results and limitations: Earlier analysis found most TCR beta V segments productive about 87% or about 30% of the time. Judged likely to be a sequencing artifact was a cluster of highly shared sequence variants. Among the CMV-associated chains, a few were confirmed in vitro as specific for CMV antigens. The listing of 150 or so TCR beta chains classed them as cytomegalovirus-associated.

Germline CDR1 and CDR2: SGDLS and YYNGEE. The CDR3 is 13 residues long. Losses at the gene ends were 3 bases for V and 6 bases for J; bases not matched to a gene: 4. Sequenced input: PBMCs. This rearrangement joins TRBV9 to TRBJ1-2, with TRBD1 matching 8 bases. The sequence was collected from a man aged 25 to 40 in good health and CMV-seronegative. This CDR3 is CASSAWTGNGYTF. CDR3 bases: TGTGCCAGCAGCGCCTGGACAGGGAATGGCTACACCTTC.